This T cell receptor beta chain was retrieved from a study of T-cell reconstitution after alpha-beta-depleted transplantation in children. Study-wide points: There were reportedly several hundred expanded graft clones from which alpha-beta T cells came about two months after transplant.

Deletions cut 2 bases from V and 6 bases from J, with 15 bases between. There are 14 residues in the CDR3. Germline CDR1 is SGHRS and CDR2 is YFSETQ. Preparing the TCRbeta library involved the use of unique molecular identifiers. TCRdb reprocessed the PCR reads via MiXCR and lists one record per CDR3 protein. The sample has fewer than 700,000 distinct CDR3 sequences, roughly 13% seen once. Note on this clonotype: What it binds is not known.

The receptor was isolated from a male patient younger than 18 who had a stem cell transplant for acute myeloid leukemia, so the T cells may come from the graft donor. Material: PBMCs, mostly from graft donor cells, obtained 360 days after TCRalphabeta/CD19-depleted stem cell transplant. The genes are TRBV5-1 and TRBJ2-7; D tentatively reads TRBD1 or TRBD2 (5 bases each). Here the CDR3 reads CASSLGRDLGEQYF. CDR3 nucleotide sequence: TGCGCCAGCAGCTTAGGCAGGGACCTTGGCGAGCAGTACTTC.